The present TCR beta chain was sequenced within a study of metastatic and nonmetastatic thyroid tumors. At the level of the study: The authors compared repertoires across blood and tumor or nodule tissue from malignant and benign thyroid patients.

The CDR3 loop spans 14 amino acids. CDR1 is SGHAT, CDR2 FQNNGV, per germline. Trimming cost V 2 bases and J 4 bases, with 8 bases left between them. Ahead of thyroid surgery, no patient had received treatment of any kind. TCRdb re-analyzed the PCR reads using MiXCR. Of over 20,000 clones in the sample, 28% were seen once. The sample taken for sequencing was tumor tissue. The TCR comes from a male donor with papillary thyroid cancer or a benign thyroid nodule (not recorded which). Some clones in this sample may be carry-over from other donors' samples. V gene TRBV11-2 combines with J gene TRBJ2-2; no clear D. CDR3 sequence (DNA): TGTGCCAGCAGCTTACTTTCAGCCACCGGGGAGCTGTTTTTT. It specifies CASSLLSATGELFF.